This TCR beta chain was captured in a study of blood T cell repertoires in COVID-19. Germline values: CDR1 MNHNS, CDR2 SASEGT. V dropped 2 bases and J dropped 4; count of bases not matched to a gene: 11. CDR3 length: 16 residues. This table comes from immunoSEQ multiplex PCR, and its TCRdb copy is limited to in-frame clones, with some not included. The sample lists more than 70,000 clones, 75% to 95% occurring once. Sequenced: peripheral blood. The J gene is TRBJ2-7, the V gene TRBV6-1; 7 positions agree with TRBD2. The sequence was collected from a woman aged 18-30 years with acute or convalescent COVID-19. This CDR3 reads CASSELQSSGFYEQYF. The DNA of the CDR3 is TGTGCCAGCAGTGAATTGCAGTCTAGCGGTTTTTACGAGCAGTACTTC.